Here is one TCR beta chain with its context. Antigen unknown. A single base separates this from a much larger clone, so it may be a read error. The data are from a study of breast tumors, draining lymph nodes, adjacent tissues. Germline V gene lookup returns CDR1 MNHNS and CDR2 SASEGT. The CDR3 is 11 residues long. Study results and caveats: The data were judged consistent with most tumor T cells coming from lymph node and expanding in tumor.

Via MiXCR, TCRdb re-called the multiplex PCR reads, giving one row per CDR3 protein. Among about 180,000 distinct CDR3 sequences listed, about 34% were seen once. Samples came from axillary lymph nodes draining the breast cancer. The chain uses TRBV6-1 and TRBJ1-5; tentatively, D is TRBD1 (5 bases). The origin of this receptor is a female donor with breast cancer. Some clones in this sample may be carry-over from other donors' samples. Sequenced sample: axillary lymph node tissue. CDR3: CASSQVQGEYF. As DNA, the CDR3 is TGTGCCAGCAGTCAAGTTCAGGGCGAGTATTTT.